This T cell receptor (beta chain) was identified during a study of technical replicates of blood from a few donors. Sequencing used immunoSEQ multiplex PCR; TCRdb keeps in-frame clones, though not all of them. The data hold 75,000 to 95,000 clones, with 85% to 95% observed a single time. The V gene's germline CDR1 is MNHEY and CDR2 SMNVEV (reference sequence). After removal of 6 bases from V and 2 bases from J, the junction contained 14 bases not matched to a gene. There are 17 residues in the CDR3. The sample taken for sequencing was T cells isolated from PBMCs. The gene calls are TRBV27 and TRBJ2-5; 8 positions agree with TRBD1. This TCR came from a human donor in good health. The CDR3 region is CASRPQGARGGQETQYF. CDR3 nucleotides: TGTGCCAGCAGGCCCCAGGGGGCGCGAGGGGGTCAAGAGACCCAGTACTTC.